The clone carrying this TCR beta chain was picked up many times. Its antigen is not known. A constant-region primer primed TCR beta cDNA synthesis from roughly 520 ng of total RNA. Libraries covering TCR beta were generated through three nested multiplex PCR rounds (using a slightly modified ARM-PCR). In the first two PCR rounds, TRBV1-TRBV30 forward primers were paired with a C-beta reverse primer, and each round lasted 10 cycles. TCRdb used MiXCR to reprocess the multiplex PCR reads, holding one entry per CDR3 protein. In the table there are fewer than 350,000 distinct CDR3 sequences, about two thirds of which are singletons. This sample was included in a study of tumor-infiltrating lymphocytes in primary liver carcinoma. General study points: Being bulk and unsorted, samples allowed no CD4+ and CD8+ repertoire comparison.

The V end was cut by 1 base, the J end by 7 bases, with 20 bases between. The CDR3 contains 17 residues. Germline values: CDR1 MGHRA, CDR2 YSYEKL. The researchers obtained blood RNA from unsorted whole blood and also extracted germline DNA. The source of this sequence is a man aged 40-49 years with primary liver carcinoma and hepatitis B virus infection. V is TRBV4-1 and J is TRBJ2-1; tentatively, D is TRBD2 (6 bases). What was sequenced was peripheral blood. The CDR3 region has the DNA TGCGCCAGCAGCCAAGGGGATGGGGCTAGCGCTCGGAATGAGCAGTTCTTC. Encoded protein: CASSQGDGASARNEQFF.